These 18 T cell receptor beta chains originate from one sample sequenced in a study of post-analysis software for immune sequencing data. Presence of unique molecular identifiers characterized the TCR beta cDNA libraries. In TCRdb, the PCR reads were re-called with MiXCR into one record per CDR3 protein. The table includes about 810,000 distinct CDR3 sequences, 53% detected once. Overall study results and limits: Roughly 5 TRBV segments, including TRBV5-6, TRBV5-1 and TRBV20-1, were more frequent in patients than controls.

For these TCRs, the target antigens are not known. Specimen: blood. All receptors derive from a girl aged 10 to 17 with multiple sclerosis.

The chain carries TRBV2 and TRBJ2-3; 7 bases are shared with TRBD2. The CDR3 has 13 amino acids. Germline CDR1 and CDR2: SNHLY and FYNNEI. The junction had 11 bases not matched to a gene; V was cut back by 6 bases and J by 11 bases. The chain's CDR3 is CASSDEAGFMQYF. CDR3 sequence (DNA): TGTGCCAGCAGCGACGAAGCGGGATTTATGCAGTATTTT. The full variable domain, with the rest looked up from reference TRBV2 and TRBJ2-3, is EPEVTQTPSHQVTQMGQEVILRCVPISNHLYFYWYRQILGQKVEFLVSFYNNEISEKSEIFDDQFSVERPDGSNFTLKIRSTKLEDSAMYFCASSDEAGFMQYFGPGTRLTVL.

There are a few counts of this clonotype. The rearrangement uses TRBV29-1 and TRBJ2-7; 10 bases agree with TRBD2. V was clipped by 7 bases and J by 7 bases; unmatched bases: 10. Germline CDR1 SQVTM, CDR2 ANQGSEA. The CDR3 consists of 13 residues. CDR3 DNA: TGCAGCGCCGAGGCTAGCGGGAGAGGGGAGCAGTACTTC. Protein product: CSAEASGRGEQYF.

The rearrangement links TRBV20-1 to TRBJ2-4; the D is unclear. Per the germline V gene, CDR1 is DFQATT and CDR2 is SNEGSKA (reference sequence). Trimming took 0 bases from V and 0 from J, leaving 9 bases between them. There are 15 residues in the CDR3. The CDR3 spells CSARELRLAKNIQYF. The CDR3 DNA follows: TGCAGTGCTAGAGAGCTGCGGCTAGCCAAAAACATTCAGTACTTC.

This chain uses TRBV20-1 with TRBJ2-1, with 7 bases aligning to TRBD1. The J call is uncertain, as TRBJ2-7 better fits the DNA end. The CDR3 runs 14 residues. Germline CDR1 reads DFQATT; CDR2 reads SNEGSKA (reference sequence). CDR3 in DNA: TGCAGTGCCACTGACAGGGCGATCTACAATGAGCAGTACTTC. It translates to CSATDRAIYNEQYF.

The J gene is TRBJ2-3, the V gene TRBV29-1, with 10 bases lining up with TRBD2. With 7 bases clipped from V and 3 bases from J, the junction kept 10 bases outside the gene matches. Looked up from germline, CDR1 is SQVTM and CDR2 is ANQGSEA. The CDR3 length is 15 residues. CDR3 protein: CSASPGLAKTDTQYF. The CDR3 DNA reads TGCAGCGCTTCACCGGGACTAGCGAAGACAGATACGCAGTATTTT.

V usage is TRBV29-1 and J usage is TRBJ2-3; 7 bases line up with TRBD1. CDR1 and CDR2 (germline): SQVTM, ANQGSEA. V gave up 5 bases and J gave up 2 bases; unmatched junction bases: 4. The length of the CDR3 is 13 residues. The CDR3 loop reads CSVPGQNTDTQYF. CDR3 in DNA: TGCAGCGTTCCGGGACAGAACACAGATACGCAGTATTTT.

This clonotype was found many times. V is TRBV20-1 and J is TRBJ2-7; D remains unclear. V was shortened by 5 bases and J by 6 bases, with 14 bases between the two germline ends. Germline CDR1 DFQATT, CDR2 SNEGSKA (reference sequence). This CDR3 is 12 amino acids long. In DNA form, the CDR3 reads TGCAGTGCTCCTAGGTTAGACGGCGAGCAGTACTTC. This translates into CSAPRLDGEQYF.

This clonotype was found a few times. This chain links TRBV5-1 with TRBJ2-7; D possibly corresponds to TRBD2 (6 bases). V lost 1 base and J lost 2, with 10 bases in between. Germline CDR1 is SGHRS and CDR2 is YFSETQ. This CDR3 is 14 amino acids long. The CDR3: CASSLRERAYEQYF. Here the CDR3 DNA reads TGCGCCAGCAGCTTGCGGGAGAGGGCCTACGAGCAGTACTTC. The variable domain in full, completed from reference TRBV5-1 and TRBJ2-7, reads KAGVTQTPRYLIKTRGQQVTLSCSPISGHRSVSWYQQTPGQGLQFLFEYFSETQRNKGNFPGRFSGRQFSNSRSEMNVSTLELGDSALYLCASSLRERAYEQYFGPGTRLTVT.

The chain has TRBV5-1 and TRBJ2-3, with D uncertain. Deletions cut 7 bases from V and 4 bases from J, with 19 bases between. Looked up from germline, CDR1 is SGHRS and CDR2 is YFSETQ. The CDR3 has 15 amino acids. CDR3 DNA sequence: TGCGCCAGCTCCCGTCCGGGTCAGAGAGCAGATACGCAGTATTTT. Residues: CASSRPGQRADTQYF.

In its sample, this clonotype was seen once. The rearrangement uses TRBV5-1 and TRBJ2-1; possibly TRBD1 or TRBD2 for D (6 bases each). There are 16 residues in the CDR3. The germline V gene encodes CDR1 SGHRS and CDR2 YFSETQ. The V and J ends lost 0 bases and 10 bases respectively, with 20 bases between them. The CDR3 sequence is CASSLGQTSFGGEQFF. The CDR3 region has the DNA TGCGCCAGCAGCTTGGGGCAGACTAGTTTCGGGGGCGAGCAGTTCTTC.

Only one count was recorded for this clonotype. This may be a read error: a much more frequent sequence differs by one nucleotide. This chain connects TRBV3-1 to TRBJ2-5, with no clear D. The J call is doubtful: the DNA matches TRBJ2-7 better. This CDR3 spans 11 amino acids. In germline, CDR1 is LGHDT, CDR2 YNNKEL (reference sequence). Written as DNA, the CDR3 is TGTGCCGGCAGCCTTTACTACGAGCAGTACTTC. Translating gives CAGSLYYEQYF.

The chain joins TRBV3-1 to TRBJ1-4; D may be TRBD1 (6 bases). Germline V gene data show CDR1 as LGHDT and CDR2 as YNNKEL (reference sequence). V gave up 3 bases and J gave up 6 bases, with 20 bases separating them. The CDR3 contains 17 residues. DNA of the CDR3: TGTGCCAGCAGCCACCGAATTAGACCCGGGGGCTATGAAAAACTGTTTTTT. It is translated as CASSHRIRPGGYEKLFF.

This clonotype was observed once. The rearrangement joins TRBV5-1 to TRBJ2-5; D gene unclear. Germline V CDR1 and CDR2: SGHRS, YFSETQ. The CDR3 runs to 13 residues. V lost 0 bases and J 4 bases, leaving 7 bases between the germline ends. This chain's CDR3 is CASSLGQVETQYF. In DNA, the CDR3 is TGCGCCAGCAGCTTGGGCCAGGTAGAGACCCAGTACTTC.

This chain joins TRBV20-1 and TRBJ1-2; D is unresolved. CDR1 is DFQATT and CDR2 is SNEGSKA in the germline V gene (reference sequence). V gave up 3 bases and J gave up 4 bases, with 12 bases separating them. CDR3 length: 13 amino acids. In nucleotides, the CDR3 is TGCAGTGCTAGGGAGACAAATGGCTATGGCTACACCTTC. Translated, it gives CSARETNGYGYTF.

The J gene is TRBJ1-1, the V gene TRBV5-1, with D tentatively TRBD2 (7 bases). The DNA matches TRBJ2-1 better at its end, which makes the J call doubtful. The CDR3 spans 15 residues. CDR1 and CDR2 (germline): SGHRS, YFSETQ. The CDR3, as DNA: TGCGCCAGCAGCGGGGGGCGGGGGCGCAACAATGAGCAGTTCTTC. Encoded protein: CASSGGRGRNNEQFF.

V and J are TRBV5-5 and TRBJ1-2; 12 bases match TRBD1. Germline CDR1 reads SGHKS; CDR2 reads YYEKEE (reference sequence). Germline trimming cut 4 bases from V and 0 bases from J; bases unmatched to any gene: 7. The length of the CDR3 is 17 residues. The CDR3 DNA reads TGTGCCAGCAGCCCGGTGGGACAGGGGGCCCCTAACTATGGCTACACCTTC. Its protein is CASSPVGQGAPNYGYTF.

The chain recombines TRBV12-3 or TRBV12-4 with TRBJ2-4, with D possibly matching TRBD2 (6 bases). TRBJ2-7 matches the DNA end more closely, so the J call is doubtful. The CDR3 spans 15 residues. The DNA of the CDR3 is TGTGCCAGCAGTTTAATATTTGGAGGGCCCCACGAGCAGTACTTC. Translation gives CASSLIFGGPHEQYF.

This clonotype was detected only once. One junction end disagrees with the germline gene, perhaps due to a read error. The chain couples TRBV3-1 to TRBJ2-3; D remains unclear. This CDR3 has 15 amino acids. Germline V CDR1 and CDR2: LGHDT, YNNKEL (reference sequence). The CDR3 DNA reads TGTGCCAGCAGCCAAGAGGAAGGGATTTCCGATACACAGTATTTT. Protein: CASSQEEGISDTQYF.